This is a list of T cell receptor beta chains from one sample in a study of CD8 T cells in Susac syndrome. TCRdb re-called the immunoSEQ multiplex PCR reads with MiXCR, one entry per CDR3 protein. The table includes about 140,000 distinct CDR3 sequences, approximately 93% detected once. The sequenced sample was CD8+ T cells from PBMCs. All receptors come from a human donor in good health. Each CDR3 is given with its conserved first and last residue.

v_call	j_call	cdr3_aa
TRBV30	TRBJ1-1	CAWSVGRDTEAFF
TRBV11-2	TRBJ2-7	CASSLTDVQYF
TRBV20-1	TRBJ2-1	CSARDLPGLASLSEQFF
TRBV15	TRBJ1-5	CATSRGGVQESNQPQHF
TRBV29-1	TRBJ1-1	CSVWKGANTEAFF
TRBV12-3/TRBV12-4	TRBJ2-7	CASSTVLARDLGEQYF
TRBV15	TRBJ2-3	CATSRATGGEDTQYF
TRBV2	TRBJ2-7	CASRPDPYEQYF
TRBV13	TRBJ1-2	CASSSLGTADGGYTF
TRBV19	TRBJ2-1	CASSWGSKNEQFF
TRBV19	TRBJ2-1	CASSLSGGGYNEQFF